The present TCR beta chain was sequenced within a study of cytomegalovirus exposure and HLA in healthy donors. There are 15 residues in the CDR3. V trimming: 1 base; J trimming: 9 bases; junction bases outside the gene matches: 5. CDR1 is SGDLS and CDR2 is YYNGEE in the germline V gene. A note on this clone: The target antigen is unknown.

13 Jbeta primers and 60 Vbeta primers were used for the PCR. Using immunoSEQ multiplex PCR, the repertoire was profiled, and TCRdb retains in-frame clones only, with some absent. The sample consists of approximately 170,000 clones, roughly 85% of them appearing once. Study-wide results and caveats: In a later analysis, TCR beta V- and J-gene trimming was associated with a missense DCLRE1C variant.

Material: PBMCs. The receptor comes from a boy younger than 10 in good health and CMV-seronegative. The V gene is TRBV9, the J gene TRBJ2-1; 12 bases agree with TRBD2. CDR3 sequence: CASSVSLAGGLEQFF. CDR3 nucleotides: TGTGCCAGCAGCGTAAGCCTAGCGGGAGGGCTTGAGCAGTTCTTC.